These 18 T cell receptor beta chains share one sample of origin, sequenced in a study of cytomegalovirus exposure and HLA in healthy donors. Researchers ran the PCR with 60 Vbeta and 13 Jbeta primers. TCRdb keeps only in-frame clones here, not all; method: immunoSEQ multiplex PCR. Of roughly 96,000 clones listed, about 70% are singletons. Sequencing used PBMCs. All receptors derive from a woman in her 70s in good health and CMV-seropositive.

This clone was recorded once. The chain has TRBV2 and TRBJ1-4; 9 positions agree with TRBD1. The CDR3 runs 15 residues. Losses at the gene ends were 8 bases for V and 6 bases for J; bases not matched to a gene: 10. Per germline, CDR1 SNHLY and CDR2 FYNNEI. DNA of the CDR3: TGTGCCAGCGTCCCCCGGGGACAGGGATATGAAAAACTGTTTTTT. It codes for CASVPRGQGYEKLFF.

The J gene is TRBJ2-7, the V gene TRBV25-1; D unresolved. CDR1 is MGHDK and CDR2 is SYGVNS in the germline V gene. Between the trimmed V and J ends, which lost 5 bases and 5 bases, there was a span of 7 bases. CDR3 length equals 11 residues. As DNA, the CDR3 is TGTGCCAGCAGTACAGTTCACGAGCAGTACTTC. Its protein product is CASSTVHEQYF.

Points on this clone: The junction departs from the called germline gene at one end, perhaps through a read error. V and J are TRBV9 and TRBJ1-5; D ambiguous. Germline values: CDR1 SGDLS, CDR2 YYNGEE. CDR3 length: 16 residues. DNA of the CDR3: TGTGCGAGCACAAGAGGAGAGGGCGCGAGCAATCAGCCCCAGCATTTT. This translates into CASTRGEGASNQPQHF.

This chain joins TRBV11-2 and TRBJ1-1; tentatively, D is TRBD1 (6 bases). The CDR3 extends over 12 amino acids. Between the trimmed V and J ends, which lost 0 bases and 8 bases, there was a span of 7 bases. Germline CDR1 and CDR2: SGHAT and FQNNGV. The CDR3 reads CASSLEQGEAFF. CDR3 nucleotides: TGTGCCAGCAGCTTAGAGCAGGGGGAAGCTTTCTTT.

The gene calls are TRBV5-1 and TRBJ1-4; 8 bases agree with TRBD1. CDR3 length: 16 residues. V shed 0 bases and J 8 bases; nucleotides not matched to a gene: 9. The germline CDR1 and CDR2 sequences are SGHRS and YFSETQ. CDR3 in amino acids: CASSLAAGQGKEKLFF. CDR3 DNA sequence: TGCGCCAGCAGCTTGGCCGCAGGACAGGGAAAAGAAAAACTGTTTTTT.

Details on this clone: Other DNA variants within this sample encode the same CDR3. The chain couples TRBV2 to TRBJ2-3, with 11 bases that match TRBD1. The CDR3 is made up of 15 amino acids. The germline V gene has CDR1 SNHLY and CDR2 FYNNEI. V dropped 8 bases and J dropped 0; count of bases not matched to a gene: 4. DNA of the CDR3: TGTGCCAGCGGGGGGACAGGGGGTAGCACAGATACGCAGTATTTT. The encoded protein is CASGGTGGSTDTQYF.

Details on this clone: Other DNA sequences of this sample code for an identical CDR3. The chain couples TRBV27 to TRBJ2-5; no clear D. CDR1 and CDR2 (germline): MNHEY, SMNVEV (reference sequence). This CDR3 contains 15 residues. V shed 5 bases and J shed 1 base, with 14 bases lying between them. For the CDR3, the DNA is TGTGCCAGCAGTCCCCTCCCGACAAGCCAAGAGACCCAGTACTTC. The encoded protein is CASSPLPTSQETQYF.

This clone has a single count. The chain joins TRBV4-1 to TRBJ2-2; 7 bases agree with TRBD1. Germline values: CDR1 MGHRA, CDR2 YSYEKL. The CDR3 is 17 amino acids. V lost 3 bases to trimming and J lost 0 bases; unmatched junction nucleotides: 7. The CDR3 DNA follows: TGCGCCAGCAGCCAGCGAGGGGGCAGTTCGAACACCGGGGAGCTGTTTTTT. Translating gives CASSQRGGSSNTGELFF.

This clone was observed a few times. This chain connects TRBV5-4 to TRBJ2-1; D is unresolved. The V and J ends lost 0 bases and 5 bases respectively, with 9 bases between them. The CDR3 extends over 14 amino acids. Germline CDR1 and CDR2: SGHNT and YYREEE (reference sequence). CDR3 DNA sequence: TGTGCCAGCAGCTTGGGTCTGCTAGACAATGAGCAGTTCTTC. Translated, it gives CASSLGLLDNEQFF.

V gene TRBV20-1 combines with J gene TRBJ2-4, with a tentative D call TRBD1 (5 bases). Trimming removed 6 bases from V and 8 bases from J, with 11 bases in between. This CDR3 comprises 11 residues. The V gene's germline CDR1 is DFQATT and CDR2 SNEGSKA (reference sequence). The CDR3 is CSARVWDIQYF. The CDR3 DNA sequence: TGCAGTGCCAGGGTTTGGGACATTCAGTACTTC.

The chain is built from TRBV11-2 and TRBJ2-7; possibly TRBD1 for D (6 bases). CDR1 is SGHAT and CDR2 is FQNNGV in the germline V gene. Between the trimmed V and J ends, which lost 1 base and 0 bases, there was a span of 13 bases. This CDR3 is 16 amino acids long. The CDR3 DNA sequence: TGTGCCAGCAGCTTAGCGGCAGGGGCCCTCTCCTACGAGCAGTACTTC. Amino acids: CASSLAAGALSYEQYF. Filled out from reference TRBV11-2 and TRBJ2-7, the complete variable domain reads EAGVAQSPRYKIIEKRQSVAFWCNPISGHATLYWYQQILGQGPKLLIQFQNNGVVDDSQLPKDRFSAERLKGVDSTLKIQPAKLEDSAVYLCASSLAAGALSYEQYFGPGTRLTVT.

CDR3 sequence: CASSQAPTSGGAFGYNEQFF. CDR3 sequence (DNA): TGCGCCAGCAGCCAAGCCCCGACTAGCGGGGGGGCCTTTGGGTACAATGAGCAGTTCTTC. V usage is TRBV4-3 and J usage is TRBJ2-1, with 14 bases identical to TRBD2. J gave up 4 bases and V 1 base, and 12 bases lay outside the gene matches. In germline, CDR1 is LGHNA, CDR2 YSLEER. The CDR3 loop spans 20 amino acids.

V and J are TRBV12-5 and TRBJ1-2; weak D call: TRBD1 (5 bases). Looked up from germline, CDR1 is LGHNT and CDR2 is FRNRAP. V lost 10 bases and J lost 8, with 14 bases in between. The CDR3 runs to 11 residues. The CDR3 here is CATWTTDGYTF. The CDR3 DNA reads TGTGCTACCTGGACGACAGACGGCTACACCTTC.

The chain couples TRBV2 to TRBJ2-7, with 9 bases fitting TRBD1. Germline CDR1 is SNHLY and CDR2 is FYNNEI. Trimming at V came to 3 bases and at J to 2 bases, leaving 5 bases not matched to a gene. There are 15 residues in the CDR3. The CDR3 protein is CASSDGQGLAYEQYF. CDR3 DNA sequence: TGTGCCAGCAGTGACGGACAGGGGCTTGCCTACGAGCAGTACTTC.

The rearrangement links TRBV5-1 to TRBJ2-1, with D possibly TRBD2 on 6 matching bases. Trimming took off 0 bases at V and 5 bases at J, with 9 bases between the two ends. The CDR3 length is 14 residues. Germline V gene sequence: CDR1 SGHRS, CDR2 YFSETQ. DNA for the CDR3: TGCGCCAGCAGCTTGGTCGGGAGAAACAATGAGCAGTTCTTC. Protein sequence: CASSLVGRNNEQFF.

In the case of this clone: The same CDR3 is also encoded by other DNA sequences in this sample. The V call is TRBV7-2, the J call TRBJ2-5; the match to TRBD2 covers 11 bases. Germline V gives CDR1 SGHTA, CDR2 FQGNSA. The CDR3 runs 17 residues. With V trimmed by 1 base and J by 1 base, 5 bases remained unmatched. CDR3 DNA sequence: TGTGCCAGCAGCTTAGTGAGTAGCGGGAGGGGCCAAGAGACCCAGTACTTC. Protein product: CASSLVSSGRGQETQYF.

This sequence joins TRBV4-2 and TRBJ1-4; 7 nucleotides match TRBD1. With 3 bases clipped from V and 3 bases from J, the junction kept 10 bases outside the gene matches. The CDR3 extends over 17 amino acids. CDR1 and CDR2 (germline): LGHNA, YNFKEQ. The DNA for the CDR3 is TGTGCCAGCAGCCAGGGTTACTGGGACAGCGCTAATGAAAAACTGTTTTTT. Encoded protein: CASSQGYWDSANEKLFF.

The chain links TRBV19 to TRBJ2-7, with 10 bases fitting TRBD1. The ends lost 1 base at V and 2 bases at J; junction bases unmatched: 2. The germline gives CDR1 LNHDA, CDR2 SQIVND (reference sequence). This CDR3 is 15 amino acids long. DNA of the CDR3: TGTGCCAGTAGTATAGGACAGGGGGCAGCCTACGAGCAGTACTTC. Residues: CASSIGQGAAYEQYF.